Presented here are 31 T cell receptor beta chains from one specimen sequenced in a study of human T cells and chemical hapten exposure. Time point specified: patch test 2, 6 weeks after DPC sensitization. Treatment here: therapeutic diphenylcyclopropenone sensitization with weekly scalp DPC. Each CDR3 protein gets one entry after TCRdb re-called the RACE reads with MiXCR. Of roughly 380,000 distinct CDR3 sequences in the sample, around 6% were seen once. Sequenced material: whole blood, taken in connection with sensitization to the hapten diphenylcyclopropenone (DPC). Source of these receptors: a woman between 18 and 29 years old with alopecia areata. Some clones in this sample may be carry-over from other donors' samples.

The chain carries TRBV6-6 and TRBJ2-3; TRBD2 aligns across 7 bases. J lost 5 bases, V lost 0 bases, and 11 bases had no gene match. The CDR3 length is 17 residues. Per the germline V gene, CDR1 is MNHNY and CDR2 is SVGAGI (reference sequence). This chain's CDR3 is CASSYSSYGGYGDTQYF. The CDR3 DNA reads TGTGCCAGCAGTTACTCCTCCTACGGGGGGTATGGAGATACGCAGTATTTT.

Ten or more counts support this clonotype. V usage is TRBV20-1 and J usage is TRBJ2-3; no definite D call. This CDR3 region has 13 residues. The germline V gene encodes CDR1 DFQATT and CDR2 SNEGSKA (reference sequence). V was shortened by 1 base and J by 1 base, with 6 bases between the two germline ends. In DNA form, the CDR3 reads TGCAGTGCTAGAGCGTTCCGCACAGATACGCAGTATTTT. Its translation is CSARAFRTDTQYF.

This clonotype was counted at least ten times. This rearrangement joins TRBV12-3 or TRBV12-4 to TRBJ2-3, with 9 positions matching TRBD2. V was clipped by 7 bases and J by 1 base; unmatched bases: 0. CDR3 length: 13 residues. CDR3 amino acids: CASKRGGTDTQYF. The CDR3 nucleotides read TGTGCCAGCAAGCGGGGGGGCACAGATACGCAGTATTTT.

The J gene is TRBJ2-3, the V gene TRBV6-2 or TRBV6-3; no clear D. V was clipped by 2 bases and J by 7 bases, with 13 bases between them. The CDR3 is 14 amino acids. Germline values: CDR1 MNHEY, CDR2 SVGEGT. This CDR3 is CASSYGYVTHTQYF. In DNA form, the CDR3 reads TGTGCCAGCAGTTACGGCTACGTCACTCATACGCAGTATTTT.

This clonotype occurred many times. This chain uses TRBV5-6 with TRBJ1-1; the match to TRBD1 covers 10 bases. Germline loops: CDR1 SGHDT, CDR2 YYEEEE. After removal of 4 bases from V and 7 bases from J, the junction contained 13 bases not matched to a gene. The length of the CDR3 is 16 residues. The CDR3 nucleotides read TGTGCCAGCAGCCAGAACCGGGACAGGGGCCGCATTGAAGCTTTCTTT. Residues: CASSQNRDRGRIEAFF.

By frequency in the sample, this clonotype is medium-sized (0.01 to 0.1%). The genes are TRBV12-3 or TRBV12-4 and TRBJ1-2; D is unresolved. This CDR3 is built from 14 residues. V lost 3 bases, J lost 6 bases, and 14 bases lay in between. The CDR3 DNA reads TGTGCCAGCAGTTTTCGGTGGGCGCCCAATGGCTACACCTTC. Translated: CASSFRWAPNGYTF.

This clonotype was found a few times. The rearrangement joins TRBV12-3 or TRBV12-4 to TRBJ1-1, with 8 bases that match TRBD1. The CDR3 covers 14 residues. V lost 4 bases and J lost 7; bases outside the gene matches: 8. The chain's CDR3 is CASSSNNRGGEAFF. CDR3 nucleotide sequence: TGTGCCAGCAGTTCAAACAACAGGGGGGGTGAAGCTTTCTTT.

This chain uses TRBV7-8 with TRBJ1-1; 10 nucleotides align to TRBD1. V shed 5 bases and J 2 bases; nucleotides not matched to a gene: 11. The CDR3 has 17 residues. Looked up from germline, CDR1 is SGHVS and CDR2 is FQNEAQ. The CDR3 nucleotides are TGTGCCAGCAGCCCTCGACAGGGGGCGAGGCCAAACACTGAAGCTTTCTTT. Translated, it gives CASSPRQGARPNTEAFF.

This clonotype has a count of ten or more. The J gene is TRBJ1-2, the V gene TRBV29-1; no clear D. V gave up 4 bases and J gave up 2 bases, with 11 bases separating them. Germline assignment: CDR1 SQVTM and CDR2 ANQGSEA. The CDR3 is made up of 13 amino acids. The CDR3 reads CSVVEGANYGYTF. The CDR3 DNA is TGCAGCGTTGTTGAGGGTGCAAACTATGGCTACACCTTC.

For this clonotype: This sequence may be a read error, since a much larger clone differs from it by one base. V is TRBV28 and J is TRBJ1-5; perhaps TRBD1 as D (6 bases). This CDR3 is built from 23 residues. CDR1 and CDR2 from the germline V gene are MDHEN and SYDVKM. As DNA, the CDR3 is TGTGCCATCAGTTTAAGCCGGGACATAATCCGGGGTGTTACATCGTTAAGCAATCAGCCCCAGCATTTT. Translating it yields CAISLSRDIIRGVTSLSNQPQHF. Full variable domain (rest looked up from reference TRBV28 and TRBJ1-5): DVKVTQSSRYLVKRTGEKVFLECVQDMDHENMFWYRQDPGLGLRLIYFSYDVKMKEKGDIPEGYSVSREKKERFSLILESASTNQTSMYLCAISLSRDIIRGVTSLSNQPQHFGDGTRLSIL.

This clonotype was observed many times. CDR3 residues: CASSLDTGGVEAFF. CDR3 bases: TGTGCCAGCAGCTTAGACACAGGGGGCGTCGAAGCTTTCTTT. The rearrangement links TRBV7-2 to TRBJ1-1, with 9 bases matching TRBD1. This CDR3 has 14 residues. Trimming took 1 base from V and 8 from J; bases not matched to a gene: 5. Per germline, CDR1 SGHTA and CDR2 FQGNSA.

A few counts support this clonotype. V is TRBV12-5 and J is TRBJ1-5; D remains ambiguous. Germline V lookup: CDR1 LGHNT, CDR2 FRNRAP. The CDR3 loop spans 11 amino acids. V gave up 2 bases and J gave up 5 bases, with 1 base separating them. The CDR3 DNA reads TGTGCTAGTGGTTTGTATCAGCCCCAGCATTTT. It specifies CASGLYQPQHF.

The genes are TRBV6-1 and TRBJ1-3; 7 nucleotides align to TRBD1. The CDR3 is 16 amino acids. J gave up 0 bases and V 7 bases, and 9 bases lay outside the gene matches. CDR1 is MNHNS, CDR2 SASEGT, per germline. CDR3 nucleotides: TGTGCCAGCACCCCCGGGACAGCAAACTCTGGAAACACCATATATTTT. Its translation is CASTPGTANSGNTIYF.

This clonotype was counted many times. The gene calls are TRBV6-2 or TRBV6-3 and TRBJ1-1, with a tentative D call TRBD1 (6 bases). V was trimmed by 5 bases and J by 2 bases, leaving 12 bases between them. The germline V gene encodes CDR1 MNHEY and CDR2 SVGEGT. The CDR3 has 14 residues. The CDR3 bases are TGTGCCAGCAGTATCGGGACATCTAACACTGAAGCTTTCTTT. Translated, it gives CASSIGTSNTEAFF.

This clonotype has more than one count but fewer than ten. The chain employs TRBV12-3 or TRBV12-4 and TRBJ2-6; no reliable D call. V was trimmed by 3 bases and J by 1 base, leaving 13 bases between them. The CDR3 contains 17 residues. This CDR3 reads CASSLIYPDSGANVLTF. CDR3 coding DNA: TGTGCCAGCAGTTTGATCTACCCCGATTCTGGGGCCAACGTCCTGACTTTC.

On this clonotype itself: This likely comes from a read error, as the CDR3 has no conserved phenylalanine or tryptophan at its end. The V and J genes are TRBV7-2 and TRBJ2-3, with D hard to call. The CDR3 has 13 residues. Looked up from germline, CDR1 is SGHTA and CDR2 is FQGNSA. V lost 5 bases and J 3 bases, leaving 9 bases between the germline ends. CDR3 sequence (DNA): TGTGCCAGCAGCACGCAGGAGACAGATACGCAGTATTTA. Translating gives CASSTQETDTQYL.

This clonotype was seen at least ten times. The V call is TRBV7-2, the J call TRBJ1-1; perhaps TRBD1 as D (5 bases). Germline CDR1 and CDR2: SGHTA and FQGNSA. The CDR3 spans 13 residues. The ends were cut back, 6 bases at V and 6 bases at J, with 14 bases in the middle. CDR3 sequence (DNA): TGTGCCAGCAGTCCTCAGGGATACCCTGAAGCTTTCTTT. Encoded protein: CASSPQGYPEAFF.

This clonotype appeared a few times. The gene calls are TRBV28 and TRBJ2-1; TRBD1 agrees at 7 bases. Germline V gene data show CDR1 as MDHEN and CDR2 as SYDVKM. The V and J ends lost 8 bases and 6 bases, in that order; junction bases with no gene match: 7. CDR3 length equals 13 residues. In DNA form, the CDR3 reads TGTGCCAGCCGACGGACAGGTACCAATGAGCAGTTCTTC. It yields the protein CASRRTGTNEQFF.

Many counts were recorded for this clonotype. This rearrangement joins TRBV7-9 to TRBJ2-2; the match to TRBD1 covers 8 bases. The CDR3 extends over 14 amino acids. Germline V gene data show CDR1 as SEHNR and CDR2 as FQNEAQ (reference sequence). V lost 8 bases to trimming and J lost 5 bases; unmatched junction nucleotides: 7. Here the CDR3 reads CASPDRVDTGELFF. The DNA for the CDR3 is TGTGCCAGCCCGGACAGGGTTGATACCGGGGAGCTGTTTTTT.

In its sample, this clonotype was seen many times. CDR3 in DNA: TGTGCCAGCACGCGAGGGACGTACGCTTCCTCCTACGAGCAGTACTTC. Translated, it gives CASTRGTYASSYEQYF. The V gene is TRBV2, the J gene TRBJ2-7, with D perhaps given as TRBD1 or TRBD2 (5 bases each). Germline V CDR1 and CDR2: SNHLY, FYNNEI. The CDR3 has 16 residues. V dropped 7 bases and J dropped 0 bases, with 19 bases sitting between them. Full variable domain (rest looked up from reference TRBV2 and TRBJ2-7): EPEVTQTPSHQVTQMGQEVILRCVPISNHLYFYWYRQILGQKVEFLVSFYNNEISEKSEIFDDQFSVERPDGSNFTLKIRSTKLEDSAMYFCASTRGTYASSYEQYFGPGTRLTVT.

At least ten counts were recorded for this clonotype. The chain employs TRBV7-2 and TRBJ1-2, with no clear D. CDR3 length equals 16 residues. Germline CDR1 reads SGHTA; CDR2 reads FQGNSA. Trimming cost V 4 bases and J 4 bases, with 19 bases left between them. The CDR3 here is CASSSTGPSEGYGYTF. CDR3 nucleotides: TGTGCCAGCAGCTCGACCGGACCCTCCGAAGGCTATGGCTACACCTTC.

V and J are TRBV4-1 and TRBJ2-5; the D gene is possibly TRBD2 (7 bases). The CDR3 is made up of 17 amino acids. The germline gives CDR1 MGHRA, CDR2 YSYEKL. V gave up 4 bases and J gave up 2 bases, with 20 bases separating them. The CDR3 nucleotides read TGCGCCAGCAGCCTGAACTTTGGGGGGGCAGAACAAGAGACCCAGTACTTC. It encodes CASSLNFGGAEQETQYF.

This clonotype has a handful of counts. V is TRBV23-1 and J is TRBJ2-5, with D possibly being TRBD2 (6 bases). TRBV23-1 is treated as an ORF (open reading frame) with a function not yet certain. V lost 0 bases, J lost 4 bases, and 12 bases lay in between. The CDR3 covers 15 residues. In DNA, the CDR3 is TGCGCCAGCAGTCAATCGTTGGAGGGTCGAGAGACCCAGTACTTC. Residues: CASSQSLEGRETQYF.

In its sample, this clonotype was seen many times. V is TRBV6-5 and J is TRBJ2-2, with D perhaps matching TRBD1 (5 bases). This CDR3 is built from 14 residues. Germline V gene lookup returns CDR1 MNHEY and CDR2 SVGAGI. V dropped 2 bases and J dropped 5 bases, with 9 bases sitting between them. This CDR3 is CASSYDSETGELFF. The CDR3 coding sequence is TGTGCCAGCAGTTACGACAGTGAAACCGGGGAGCTGTTTTTT.

This clonotype showed up many times. V is TRBV7-3 and J is TRBJ2-1, with no clear D. V gave up 2 bases and J gave up 9 bases, with 14 bases separating them. This CDR3 is 14 amino acids long. CDR1 is SGHTA and CDR2 is FQGTGA in the germline V gene. CDR3 sequence reads: CASSLRAALSEQFF. Here the CDR3 DNA reads TGTGCCAGCAGCTTACGGGCGGCGTTGAGTGAGCAGTTCTTC.

The chain employs TRBV3-1 and TRBJ1-2; D may be TRBD1 (5 bases). V was shortened by 4 bases and J by 5 bases, with 17 bases between the two germline ends. The CDR3 is 15 amino acids. The germline CDR1 and CDR2 sequences are LGHDT and YNNKEL (reference sequence). CDR3 sequence (DNA): TGTGCCAGCAGCCCGATCGACGACAGCCCGTATGGCTACACCTTC. Protein sequence: CASSPIDDSPYGYTF.

This clonotype was counted many times. The chain couples TRBV7-3 to TRBJ1-1; 7 positions match TRBD1. The germline CDR1 and CDR2 sequences are SGHTA and FQGTGA. Trimming removed 5 bases from V and 3 bases from J; junction bases left unmatched: 3. The CDR3 totals 13 residues. CDR3 nucleotide sequence: TGTGCCAGCAGCGGTGACAGGGACACTGAAGCTTTCTTT. Amino acid sequence: CASSGDRDTEAFF.

This clonotype was detected many times. The chain couples TRBV7-2 to TRBJ2-3; TRBD2 matches 13 bases. Germline V CDR1 and CDR2: SGHTA, FQGNSA. The junction had 8 bases not matched to a gene; V was cut back by 4 bases and J by 4 bases. The CDR3 runs 17 residues. CDR3 sequence (DNA): TGTGCCAGCAGCTCTAGTACTAGCGGGGGGGCCGCAGATACGCAGTATTTT. It codes for CASSSSTSGGAADTQYF.

This clonotype was observed a handful of times. The CDR3, as DNA: TGTGCCAGCAGCTCCGGACAGGCCGGGGAGCTGTTTTTT. Its translation is CASSSGQAGELFF. The chain employs TRBV5-8 and TRBJ2-2; 7 bases line up with TRBD1. Per the germline V gene, CDR1 is SGHTS and CDR2 is YDEGEE. This CDR3 comprises 13 residues. V lost 3 bases and J lost 6; bases outside the gene matches: 2.

The chain employs TRBV7-9 and TRBJ2-5, with a tentative D call TRBD2 (5 bases). The CDR3 covers 14 residues. The V gene lost 5 bases and the J gene lost 6 bases, with 16 bases spanning the gap. CDR1 SEHNR and CDR2 FQNEAQ come from the germline V gene (reference sequence). CDR3 region: CASSPAVATKTQYF. Here the CDR3 DNA reads TGTGCCAGCAGCCCCGCGGTAGCGACAAAGACCCAGTACTTC.

V is TRBV9 and J is TRBJ2-5, with a tentative D call TRBD2 (5 bases). Trimming removed 4 bases from V and 2 bases from J, with 15 bases in between. Germline loops: CDR1 SGDLS, CDR2 YYNGEE. This CDR3 is 15 amino acids long. The CDR3 sequence is CASSPRAVAQETQYF. The DNA for the CDR3 is TGTGCCAGCAGCCCGAGGGCGGTGGCGCAAGAGACCCAGTACTTC.